This T cell receptor beta chain was captured by sequencing in a study of T cell repertoires in cytomegalovirus infection. Study summary: TCR beta signatures that were public indicated CMV infection and matching HLA type. Findings of the study overall: In two of eight donors, the top clonotype was HLA-C-restricted CMV-specific.

V lost 5 bases, J lost 2 bases, and 13 bases lay in between. The V gene's germline CDR1 is SEHNR and CDR2 FQNEAQ (reference sequence). This CDR3 region has 16 residues. TCRdb re-derived calls from the reads in MiXCR, one entry per CDR3 protein. The sample shows roughly 630,000 distinct CDR3 sequences, approximately 24% of them seen only once. This clonotype has only one observation. The antigen is not known. A much larger clone lies one base from this, so it may be a read error. The source is a human donor in good health (CMV status not recorded). Some clones in this sample may be carry-over from other donors' samples. Input material: CD8+ T cells from PBMCs. The gene calls are TRBV7-9 and TRBJ1-6; tentatively, D is TRBD1 (6 bases). CDR3 sequence reads: CASSPRTAAYNSPLHF. The CDR3 DNA reads as TGTGCCAGCAGCCCCCGGACAGCCGCCTATAATTCACCCCTCCACTTT.